The 26 T cell receptor beta chains below were found in one sample sequenced in a study of blood T cell repertoires in COVID-19. Libraries were prepared by immunoSEQ multiplex PCR; TCRdb keeps only in-frame clonotypes and omits some of them. In the table there are around 53,000 clones, more than 75% of which are singletons. The sequenced sample was peripheral blood. Source of these receptors: a woman aged 60-75 years with COVID-19, enrolled during active disease.

The gene calls are TRBV5-6 and TRBJ2-2, with a weak D call TRBD2 (5 bases). V lost 9 bases to trimming and J lost 7 bases, with 16 bases between them. Germline CDR1 reads SGHDT; CDR2 reads YYEEEE. The CDR3 runs to 13 residues. The CDR3 is CATRRFFDGELFF. CDR3 DNA sequence: TGTGCCACAAGGAGGTTCTTCGACGGGGAGCTGTTTTTT.

V gene TRBV11-3 combines with J gene TRBJ2-7; 8 nucleotides match TRBD1. Germline CDR1 is SGHNT and CDR2 is YENEEA. The CDR3 runs to 13 residues. J lost 6 bases, V lost 3 bases, and 4 bases had no gene match. CDR3 residues: CASSFGQGGEQYF. The CDR3 bases are TGTGCCAGCAGCTTCGGACAGGGAGGCGAGCAGTACTTC.

CDR3 in amino acids: CASSRGSGNYEQYF. The CDR3 coding sequence is TGTGCCAGCAGCCGGGGTAGCGGTAATTACGAGCAGTACTTC. The chain joins TRBV6-5 to TRBJ2-7; tentative D call: TRBD2 (6 bases). V was cut by 6 bases and J by 4 bases, with 16 bases left in between. Germline V lookup: CDR1 MNHEY, CDR2 SVGAGI. This CDR3 contains 14 residues.

The chain employs TRBV2 and TRBJ2-7; a possible D gene is TRBD2 (5 bases). The CDR3 has 15 residues. Trimming pared 3 bases from V and 3 bases from J, leaving 15 bases between. Germline assignment: CDR1 SNHLY and CDR2 FYNNEI. The CDR3 protein is CASSEEVHGGYEQYF. In DNA form, the CDR3 reads TGTGCCAGCAGTGAGGAGGTACACGGAGGCTACGAGCAGTACTTC.

The CDR3 DNA reads TGTGCCAGCAGCTTAGTAAACTACGAGCAGTACTTC. This codes for CASSLVNYEQYF. The rearrangement uses TRBV7-8 and TRBJ2-7; D remains ambiguous. The CDR3 runs 12 residues. Germline assignment: CDR1 SGHVS and CDR2 FQNEAQ. V lost 1 base, J lost 3 bases, and 4 bases lay in between.

This clone was detected only once. The CDR3 spells CASSQGAQETQYF. CDR3 DNA: TGTGCCAGCAGCCAAGGGGCCCAAGAGACCCAGTACTTC. The chain carries TRBV3-1 (or the pseudogene TRBV3-2) and TRBJ2-5; D gene ambiguous. CDR3 length equals 13 residues. CDR1 LGHDT and CDR2 YNNKEL come from the germline V gene (reference sequence). The V end lost 1 base, the J end lost 1 base, and 4 bases lay between the germline ends.

The rearrangement uses TRBV19 and TRBJ2-7, with D perhaps TRBD2 (6 bases). The CDR3 is made up of 13 amino acids. Germline V CDR1 and CDR2: LNHDA, SQIVND (reference sequence). The V end lost 6 bases, the J end lost 5 bases, and 14 bases lay between the germline ends. CDR3 protein: CASRSTSRDEQYF. CDR3 bases: TGTGCCAGTAGGAGTACTAGCCGCGACGAGCAGTACTTC.

The chain employs TRBV6-6 and TRBJ1-2; 7 bases are a match to TRBD1. The CDR3 runs to 14 residues. CDR1 and CDR2 from the germline V gene are MNHNY and SVGAGI (reference sequence). V shed 6 bases and J 6 bases; nucleotides not matched to a gene: 10. The CDR3 protein is CASSTGAGLHGYTF. The DNA for the CDR3 is TGTGCCAGCAGCACAGGGGCTGGTTTGCATGGCTACACCTTC.

This chain connects TRBV28 to TRBJ1-5; D is ambiguous. The CDR3 spans 14 residues. V dropped 7 bases and J dropped 4 bases, with 14 bases sitting between them. In germline, CDR1 is MDHEN, CDR2 SYDVKM. CDR3 protein: CASTLNAGNQPQHF. The CDR3 DNA reads TGTGCCAGCACCCTTAACGCGGGGAATCAGCCCCAGCATTTT.

The V and J genes are TRBV29-1 and TRBJ1-2; tentatively, D is TRBD1 (5 bases). CDR1 is SQVTM and CDR2 is ANQGSEA in the germline V gene. Trimming shortened V by 5 bases and J by 2 bases, and 15 bases separated the two germline ends. CDR3 length: 14 residues. The DNA of the CDR3 is TGCAGCGTTACAACTGGGCAGGGCAACTATGGCTACACCTTC. It is translated as CSVTTGQGNYGYTF.

This clone was counted a single time. The J gene is TRBJ2-1, the V gene TRBV4-2; 14 positions match TRBD2. J gave up 9 bases and V 1 base, and 5 bases lay outside the gene matches. Germline V gene lookup returns CDR1 LGHNA and CDR2 YNFKEQ. The CDR3 is made up of 16 amino acids. CDR3 residues: CASSQVGLAGAGEQFF. The CDR3 DNA is TGTGCCAGCAGCCAAGTGGGACTAGCGGGAGCTGGTGAGCAGTTCTTC.

The chain combines TRBV2 with TRBJ2-2, with TRBD1 as a possible D gene (5 bases). This CDR3 comprises 14 residues. Trimming removed 6 bases from V and 1 base from J, with 9 bases in between. The germline CDR1 and CDR2 sequences are SNHLY and FYNNEI. CDR3 nucleotide sequence: TGTGCCAGCAGGAAGACAGAGAACACCGGGGAGCTGTTTTTT. Translation gives CASRKTENTGELFF.

The gene calls are TRBV20-1 and TRBJ1-1; D possibly corresponds to TRBD1 (6 bases). Trimming stripped 3 bases from V and 1 base from J, with 9 bases between. Germline V gene data show CDR1 as DFQATT and CDR2 as SNEGSKA (reference sequence). There are 13 residues in the CDR3. This CDR3 is CSASRQANTEAFF. CDR3 in DNA: TGCAGTGCTAGTAGACAGGCGAACACTGAAGCTTTCTTT.

The rearrangement uses TRBV28 and TRBJ2-1; D is unclear. CDR1 is MDHEN, CDR2 SYDVKM, per germline. The CDR3 runs to 13 residues. V was pared by 1 base and J by 3 bases, with 4 bases between. The CDR3 reads CASSLSLYNEQFF. CDR3 bases: TGTGCCAGCAGTTTATCCCTCTACAATGAGCAGTTCTTC.

V gene TRBV10-3 combines with J gene TRBJ1-3; 10 nucleotides line up with TRBD1. The V segment lost 6 bases and the J segment 4 bases; nucleotides outside the gene matches: 6. CDR3 length equals 15 residues. The germline V gene encodes CDR1 ENHRY and CDR2 SYGVKD. CDR3 in DNA: TGTGCCATCAGCCCGGGACAGGGGATCGGAAACACCATATATTTT. It encodes CAISPGQGIGNTIYF.

The chain uses TRBV4-1 and TRBJ2-7; D perhaps matches TRBD1 (6 bases). The CDR3 length is 13 residues. From germline, CDR1 is MGHRA and CDR2 YSYEKL. Trimming took 0 bases from V and 4 from J, leaving 7 bases between them. CDR3 sequence: CASSQDRGYEQYF. The CDR3 bases are TGCGCCAGCAGCCAAGATAGGGGGTACGAGCAGTACTTC.

The J gene is TRBJ2-7, the V gene TRBV5-6; tentative D call: TRBD2 (5 bases). Germline V gives CDR1 SGHDT, CDR2 YYEEEE. V was pared by 0 bases and J by 5 bases, with 9 bases between. The CDR3 sequence is 13 residues long. The CDR3 loop reads CASSLGPGNEQYF. CDR3 DNA sequence: TGTGCCAGCAGCTTGGGTCCGGGGAACGAGCAGTACTTC. The variable domain in full, completed from reference TRBV5-6 and TRBJ2-7, reads DAGVTQSPTHLIKTRGQQVTLRCSPKSGHDTVSWYQQALGQGPQFIFQYYEEEERQRGNFPDRFSGHQFPNYSSELNVNALLLGDSALYLCASSLGPGNEQYFGPGTRLTVT.

V and J are TRBV6-5 and TRBJ1-4, with 9 bases aligning to TRBD1. This CDR3 is 15 amino acids long. Trimming cost V 5 bases and J 10 bases; bases outside gene matches: 11. Germline CDR1 reads MNHEY; CDR2 reads SVGAGI. DNA for the CDR3: TGTGCCAGCAGTCCCCCGGGACAGGGTCGTGGAAAACTGTTTTTT. This codes for CASSPPGQGRGKLFF.

The chain links TRBV7-3 to TRBJ2-5, with D perhaps matching TRBD1 (5 bases). V dropped 3 bases and J dropped 4 bases, with 9 bases sitting between them. The germline V gene has CDR1 SGHTA and CDR2 FQGTGA. The CDR3 has 13 amino acids. The CDR3 region has the DNA TGTGCCAGCAGCTTTCAGGGCGCAGAGACCCAGTACTTC. Translated: CASSFQGAETQYF.

The chain recombines TRBV7-9 with TRBJ2-1, with unresolved D. From germline, CDR1 is SEHNR and CDR2 FQNEAQ (reference sequence). The CDR3 runs to 13 residues. Trimming stripped 2 bases from V and 5 bases from J, with 7 bases between. CDR3 in DNA: TGTGCCAGCAGCTTAAACAGCAACAATGAGCAGTTCTTC. It codes for CASSLNSNNEQFF.

This clone was observed a single time. The gene calls are TRBV2 and TRBJ1-2; TRBD1 is a possible D gene (6 bases). V was trimmed by 2 bases and J by 5 bases, leaving 6 bases between them. CDR1 is SNHLY, CDR2 FYNNEI, per germline. This CDR3 is built from 12 residues. The CDR3 DNA is TGTGCCAGCAGTGAAAGGGGGTATGGCTACACCTTC. This sequence encodes CASSERGYGYTF.

The chain uses TRBV21-1 and TRBJ1-1. TRBV21-1 is shown as a pseudogene. CDR3 length: 15 amino acids. The CDR3 sequence: CASSKRPRGNTEAFF. CDR3 coding DNA: TGTGCCAGCAGCAAAAGGCCCAGAGGGAACACTGAAGCTTTCTTT.

The chain employs TRBV9 and TRBJ2-1; possible D gene TRBD2, 6 bases. The CDR3 is 14 amino acids. Germline V gene data show CDR1 as SGDLS and CDR2 as YYNGEE. V lost 2 bases, J lost 6 bases, and 12 bases lay in between. The CDR3 protein is CASSVVLASNEQFF. Written as DNA, the CDR3 is TGTGCCAGCAGCGTGGTACTAGCCTCCAATGAGCAGTTCTTC.

The chain joins TRBV27 to TRBJ2-3, with 10 positions matching TRBD1. This CDR3 comprises 18 residues. Germline assignment: CDR1 MNHEY and CDR2 SMNVEV (reference sequence). V lost 5 bases, J lost 2 bases, and 13 bases stayed unmatched. The CDR3 nucleotides read TGTGCCAGCAGTACGACAGGGGGCTCCCAGAATAACACAGATACGCAGTATTTT. As protein: CASSTTGGSQNNTDTQYF.

This chain uses TRBV6-5 with TRBJ1-3; D is uncertain. CDR3 length equals 13 residues. The germline V and J ends were trimmed by 5 bases and 1 base, with 6 bases remaining between them. Germline CDR1 reads MNHEY; CDR2 reads SVGAGI. For the CDR3, the DNA is TGTGCCAGCAGTATCGAGTCTGGAAACACCATATATTTT. Translating gives CASSIESGNTIYF.

The chain joins TRBV4-1 to TRBJ2-4; D uncertain. Trimming shortened V by 3 bases and J by 0 bases, and 3 bases separated the two germline ends. Germline V lookup: CDR1 MGHRA, CDR2 YSYEKL. The CDR3 runs to 13 residues. The CDR3 DNA reads TGCGCCAGCAGCCACGTAGCCAAAAACATTCAGTACTTC. Amino acids: CASSHVAKNIQYF.